The clone carrying this TCR beta chain was counted a few times. The antigen remains undetermined. The TCRbeta library was prepared with unique molecular identifiers. TCRdb reprocessed the PCR reads via MiXCR and lists one record per CDR3 protein. The data hold approximately 350,000 distinct CDR3 sequences, with around 15% observed a single time. Germline V gene lookup returns CDR1 SGHRS and CDR2 YFSETQ. Trimming took 0 bases from V and 1 from J; bases not matched to a gene: 5. The length of the CDR3 is 17 residues. The sample is drawn from a study of T-cell reconstitution after alpha-beta-depleted transplantation in children. Study results and limitations: Surviving recipient cells, namely T cells and thymic progenitors, were the source of high day-60 TCRbeta diversity in some patients.

The receptor comes from a male patient aged 2 to 9 who had a stem cell transplant for acute lymphoblastic leukemia, so the T cells may come from the graft donor. The sample was PBMCs, mostly from graft donor cells, taken 360 days after TCRalphabeta/CD19-depleted stem cell transplant. The rearrangement uses TRBV5-1 and TRBJ2-2, with 8 nucleotides matching TRBD2. CDR3 sequence reads: CASSLGYLAGNTGELFF. DNA for the CDR3: TGCGCCAGCAGCTTGGGCTACCTAGCGGGGAACACCGGGGAGCTGTTTTTT.